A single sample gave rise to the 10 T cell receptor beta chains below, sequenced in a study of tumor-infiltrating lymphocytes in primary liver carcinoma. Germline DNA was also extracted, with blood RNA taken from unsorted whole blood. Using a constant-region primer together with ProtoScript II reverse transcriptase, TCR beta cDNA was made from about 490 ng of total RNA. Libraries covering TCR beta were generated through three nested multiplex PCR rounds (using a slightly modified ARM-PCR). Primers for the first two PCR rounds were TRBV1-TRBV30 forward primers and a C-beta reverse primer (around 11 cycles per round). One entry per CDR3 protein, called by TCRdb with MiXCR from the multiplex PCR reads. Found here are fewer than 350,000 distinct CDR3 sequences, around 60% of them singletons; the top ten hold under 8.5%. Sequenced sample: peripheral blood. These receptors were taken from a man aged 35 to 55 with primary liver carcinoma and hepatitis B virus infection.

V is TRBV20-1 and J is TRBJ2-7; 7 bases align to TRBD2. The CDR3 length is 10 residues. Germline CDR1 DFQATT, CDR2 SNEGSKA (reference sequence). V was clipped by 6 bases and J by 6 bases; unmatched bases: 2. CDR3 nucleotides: TGCAGTGCCCGGACTAGCGAGCAGTACTTC. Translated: CSARTSEQYF.

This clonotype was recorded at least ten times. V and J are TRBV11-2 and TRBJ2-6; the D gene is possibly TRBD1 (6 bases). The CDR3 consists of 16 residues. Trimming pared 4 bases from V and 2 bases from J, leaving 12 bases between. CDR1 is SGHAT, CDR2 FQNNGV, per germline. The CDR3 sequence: CASSSLGGTGANVLTF. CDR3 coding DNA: TGTGCCAGCAGCTCACTTGGGGGCACTGGGGCCAACGTCCTGACTTTC.

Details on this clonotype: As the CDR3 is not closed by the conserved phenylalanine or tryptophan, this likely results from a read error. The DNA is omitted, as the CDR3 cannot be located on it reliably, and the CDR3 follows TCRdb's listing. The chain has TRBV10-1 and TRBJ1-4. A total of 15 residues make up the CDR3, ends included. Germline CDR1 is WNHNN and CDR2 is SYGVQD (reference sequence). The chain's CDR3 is CASPRKSSYATHEIE.

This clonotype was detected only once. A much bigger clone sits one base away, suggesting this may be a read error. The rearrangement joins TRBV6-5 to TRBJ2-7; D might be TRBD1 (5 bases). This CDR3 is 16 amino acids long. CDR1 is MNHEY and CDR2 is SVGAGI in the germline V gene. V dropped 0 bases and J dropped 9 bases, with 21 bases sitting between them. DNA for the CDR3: TGTGCCAGCAGTTACTCCAGACAGATCCGACCAAATAGGCAGTACTTC. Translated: CASSYSRQIRPNRQYF.

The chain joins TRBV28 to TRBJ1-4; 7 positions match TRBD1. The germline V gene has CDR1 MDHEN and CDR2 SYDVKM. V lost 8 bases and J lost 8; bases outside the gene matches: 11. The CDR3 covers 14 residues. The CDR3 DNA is TGTGCCAGCGGGTCTGGACAGGCCCTCGAAAAACTGTTTTTT. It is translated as CASGSGQALEKLFF.

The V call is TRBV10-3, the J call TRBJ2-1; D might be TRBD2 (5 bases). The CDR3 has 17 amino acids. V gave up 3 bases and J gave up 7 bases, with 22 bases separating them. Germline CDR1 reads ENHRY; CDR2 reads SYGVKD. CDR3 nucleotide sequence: TGTGCCATCAGTGAACCGGGGATGGGAAGGCCTGGGAATGAGCAGTTCTTC. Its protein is CAISEPGMGRPGNEQFF.

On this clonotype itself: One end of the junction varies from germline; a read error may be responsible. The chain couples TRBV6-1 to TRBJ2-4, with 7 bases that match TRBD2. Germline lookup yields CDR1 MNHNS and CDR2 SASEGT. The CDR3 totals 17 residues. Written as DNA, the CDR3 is TGTGCTAGCAGTGAGGTCACGCTAGCGGTAGGCAAAAACATTCAGTACTTC. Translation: CASSEVTLAVGKNIQYF.

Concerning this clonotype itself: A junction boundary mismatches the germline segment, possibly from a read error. CDR3 amino acids: CASSSRGESYNEQFF. The CDR3 bases are TGTGCCAGTAGCTCTAGGGGGGAATCCTACAATGAGCAGTTCTTC. The chain employs TRBV11-2 and TRBJ2-1; perhaps D is TRBD1 or TRBD2 (6 bases each). The CDR3 consists of 15 residues. Per the germline V gene, CDR1 is SGHAT and CDR2 is FQNNGV.

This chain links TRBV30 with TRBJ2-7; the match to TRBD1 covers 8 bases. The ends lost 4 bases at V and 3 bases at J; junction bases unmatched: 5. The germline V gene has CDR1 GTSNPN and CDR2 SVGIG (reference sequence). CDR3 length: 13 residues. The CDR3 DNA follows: TGTGCCTGGAAAGGGACAGGCAGCTACGAGCAGTACTTC. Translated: CAWKGTGSYEQYF.

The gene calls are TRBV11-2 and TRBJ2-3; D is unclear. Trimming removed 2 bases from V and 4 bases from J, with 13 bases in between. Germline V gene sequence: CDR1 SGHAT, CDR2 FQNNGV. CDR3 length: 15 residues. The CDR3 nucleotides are TGTGCCAGCAGCTTATCCGGCAGCATCTCAGATACGCAGTATTTT. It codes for CASSLSGSISDTQYF.